Included here is one T cell receptor (beta chain) sequence, with context. Participants, about 18 to 89 years old, spanned under 25 US areas. Cohorts were determined from participant-reported clinical history. Donors in Cohort 3 who had recovered were those with two negative PCRs, healthcare professional clearance, or resolution of their symptoms. Clones were read by immunoSEQ multiplex PCR, and TCRdb kept only the in-frame ones, dropping some. Among about 260,000 clones listed, 86% were seen once. This specimen belongs to a study of blood T cell repertoires in COVID-19. Study overall: PBMCs, B-cell-depleted T cells, or T cells were the source of the cDNA or gDNA that made up the material.

CDR1 MNHEY and CDR2 SVGAGI come from the germline V gene. This CDR3 contains 15 residues. V was clipped by 6 bases and J by 0 bases, with 15 bases between them. The rearrangement uses TRBV6-5 and TRBJ2-7; D may be TRBD1 (6 bases). The clonotype comes from a woman between 45 and 60 years old who had recovered from COVID-19. The specimen was PBMCs or T cells enriched from blood (not recorded which). The CDR3 reads CASRARDTASYEQYF. CDR3 DNA: TGTGCCAGCAGGGCGAGGGACACTGCCTCCTACGAGCAGTACTTC.